This entry features one TCR beta chain sequence. This sample's TCRbeta library carried unique molecular identifier barcodes. MiXCR, applied by TCRdb to the PCR reads, yields one record per CDR3 protein. The top ten hold 4% of the sample, which has about 610,000 distinct CDR3 sequences, roughly a tenth seen once. V lost 8 bases, J lost 6 bases, and 9 bases stayed unmatched. The length of the CDR3 is 14 residues. Germline V gene lookup returns CDR1 MNHEY and CDR2 SVGAGI. This specimen belongs to a study of T-cell reconstitution after alpha-beta-depleted transplantation in children. The source material was PBMCs from the stem cell graft donor, sampled from the stem cell graft. The chain carries TRBV6-5 and TRBJ2-1, with TRBD2 matching 8 bases. This receptor was obtained from a human donor who donated a stem cell graft to a child with acute myeloid leukemia. The CDR3 DNA sequence: TGTGCCAGCCATAAGCGGGAGCCCCGCAATGAGCAGTTCTTC. Amino acids: CASHKREPRNEQFF.